The rows below give T cell receptor beta chains drawn from one sample of a study of Graves' ophthalmopathy and Graves' hyperthyroidism. TCRdb reprocessed the multiplex PCR reads with MiXCR, giving one entry per CDR3 protein. This table holds 600,000 to 650,000 distinct CDR3 sequences, 20% to 25% found once. Sequenced material: peripheral blood. All receptors come from a woman between 18 and 29 years old with stable Graves' hyperthyroidism. Some clones in this sample may be carry-over from other donors' samples. The CDR3 runs from the conserved cysteine through the conserved F or W. D genes are given only for firm matches. A clone size is listed for some rows: how often the clone was seen (once, few, many), or a class if it is expanded.

size,J,D,V,DNA,CDR3
many,TRBJ1-5,NA,TRBV20-1,TGCAGTGCCCCCAGTCAGGGCGCTCAGCCCCAGCATTTT,CSAPSQGAQPQHF
many,TRBJ2-5,NA,TRBV27,TGTGCCAGCAGTCCCCCCGGCAGGGTTCGGACCCAGTACTTC,CASSPPGRVRTQYF
many,TRBJ2-2,TRBD2,TRBV12-3/TRBV12-4,TGTGCCAGCAGTTCGGGAGGGTTGTCCGGGGAGCTGTTTTTT,CASSSGGLSGELFF
many,TRBJ2-4,NA,TRBV6-2/TRBV6-3,TGTGCCAGCAGTCTCACCGCCGGGAACATTAAGTACTTC,CASSLTAGNIKYF
many,TRBJ1-1,NA,TRBV19,TGTGCCACTATAAACAGGGCGAACACTGAAGCTTTCTTT,CATINRANTEAFF
NA,TRBJ2-2,NA,TRBV27,TGTGCCAGCCTATCTCTGACGGGCAACACCGGGGAGCTGTTTTTT,CASLSLTGNTGELFF
many,TRBJ2-7,NA,TRBV5-6,TGTGCCAGCAGCTTGAACGTGAGGGACTACGAGCAGTACTTC,CASSLNVRDYEQYF
many,TRBJ2-7,TRBD1,TRBV30,TGTGCCTGGGGGACAGGGAGATCCCTCGAGCAGTACTTC,CAWGTGRSLEQYF
NA,TRBJ2-5,NA,TRBV18,TGTGCCAGCTCACCGTTCCAGGGTGGGGTCGTCGGACAAGAGACCCAGTACTTC,CASSPFQGGVVGQETQYF
NA,TRBJ1-3,NA,TRBV7-9,TGTGCCAGCACCCTATCAAACACCATATATTTT,CASTLSNTIYF
NA,TRBJ1-6,NA,TRBV27,TGTGCCAGCAGGGAAAGGAGCTCCTATAATTCACCCCTCCACTTT,CASRERSSYNSPLHF
many,TRBJ1-2,NA,TRBV28,TGTGCCAGCAGTTCTCTGATCCTGGGGTATGGCTACACCTTC,CASSSLILGYGYTF
few,TRBJ2-5,TRBD1,TRBV24-1,TGTGCCACCAGTGATTTAGGGACAGGGGAAGAGACCCAGTACTTC,CATSDLGTGEETQYF
NA,TRBJ2-5,NA,TRBV25-1,TGTGCCAGCAGTGACCCCACCAGAAGGCCAGGGCAAGAGACCCAGTACTTC,CASSDPTRRPGQETQYF
few,TRBJ1-1,NA,TRBV6-1,TGTGCCAGCAGTGAAGCGCGCGCGTCAGGGAGCACTGAAGCTTTCTTT,CASSEARASGSTEAFF
many,TRBJ1-5,NA,TRBV19,TGTGCCAGCCATCCAGGGAGGAGCAATCAGCCCCAGCATTTT,CASHPGRSNQPQHF
many,TRBJ2-7,NA,TRBV13,TGTGCCAGCCTCTCGCAGGACCAATACGAGCAGTACTTC,CASLSQDQYEQYF
many,TRBJ2-5,TRBD2,TRBV6-1,TGTGCCAGCAGTAAACTAGCGGGCATCCAAGAGACCCAGTACTTC,CASSKLAGIQETQYF
NA,TRBJ2-1,NA,TRBV7-2,TGTGCCAGCAGCTTAGTGGAATGGGGGTACAATGAGCAGTTCTTC,CASSLVEWGYNEQFF
NA,TRBJ2-7,NA,TRBV12-3/TRBV12-4,TGTGCCAGCAGTCCGGTTTGGGGCGGCGAGCAGTACTTC,CASSPVWGGEQYF
many,TRBJ1-1,TRBD1,TRBV20-1,TGCAGTGCAAGGGGGCTAGGAACTGAAGCTTTCTTT,CSARGLGTEAFF
many,TRBJ1-5,TRBD1,TRBV12-3/TRBV12-4,TGTGCCAGCAGTAGATTCCGGGACAGGGTTTGGGATCAGCCCCAGCATTTT,CASSRFRDRVWDQPQHF
many,TRBJ1-1,NA,TRBV24-1,TGTGCCACCAGTGATTTCGGAGAGGGGAACACTGAAGCTTTCTTT,CATSDFGEGNTEAFF
NA,TRBJ1-1,NA,TRBV27,TGTGCCAGCAGCTCTGACAGAACACTCAACACTGAAGCTTTCTTT,CASSSDRTLNTEAFF
few,TRBJ1-1,NA,TRBV7-9,TGTGCCAGCAGTTTCGGGGAGGGGGTGAACACTGAAGCTTTCTTT,CASSFGEGVNTEAFF
many,TRBJ2-7,NA,TRBV2,TGTGCCAGCAGTGAGTCGGGCGGGTATCCCTCCTACGAGCAGTACTTC,CASSESGGYPSYEQYF
once,TRBJ1-1,TRBD1,TRBV20-1,TGCAGTGCTTTCCGGGCGCAGGGGGCTTCGGACACTGAAGCTTTCTTT,CSAFRAQGASDTEAFF
many,TRBJ1-1,NA,TRBV7-8,TGTGCCAGCAGCCCCGGCAGTCTCGACACTGAAGCTTTCTTT,CASSPGSLDTEAFF
NA,TRBJ1-1,NA,TRBV19,TGTGCCAGCATAGGACTGGGACTTGAAGCTTTCTTT,CASIGLGLEAFF
many,TRBJ2-3,NA,TRBV6-1,TGTGCCAGCAGTGAAAGGAGGGTAAGGGACACAGATACGCAGTATTTT,CASSERRVRDTDTQYF